This T cell receptor (beta chain) was recorded in a study of CD8+ T cells in alopecia areata. Extracted from the samples, RNA was reverse transcribed into cDNA to serve as the sequencing template. Sequencing used immunoSEQ multiplex PCR; TCRdb keeps in-frame clones, though not all of them. The sample holds around 100,000 clones, 56% seen once. Treatment here: oral pan-JAK inhibitor, 5-10 mg twice daily. Whole-study findings and limits: It was lesional scalp, especially alopecia totalis/universalis, that showed higher clonality than normal scalp.

In the case of this clone: Its antigen remains unidentified.

The TCR was taken from a human donor with alopecia areata. The input for sequencing was CD4+ T cells sorted from blood, taken at week 24, from a patient treated with tofacitinib.

CDR3 region: CASSRLQGKQFF. The DNA of the CDR3 is TGTGCCAGCAGTCGACTCCAAGGAAAACAGTTCTTC. The rearrangement links TRBV13 to TRBJ2-1; D gene uncertain. Per the germline V gene, CDR1 is PRHDT and CDR2 is FYEKMQ (reference sequence). CDR3 size: 12 residues. Trimming pared 6 bases from V and 13 bases from J, leaving 16 bases between. The whole variable domain, remainder taken from reference TRBV13 and TRBJ2-1, is AAGVIQSPRHLIKEKRETATLKCYPIPRHDTVYWYQQGPGQDPQFLISFYEKMQSDKGSIPDRFSAQQFSDYHSELNMSSLELGDSALYFCASSRLQGKQFFGPGTRLTVL.